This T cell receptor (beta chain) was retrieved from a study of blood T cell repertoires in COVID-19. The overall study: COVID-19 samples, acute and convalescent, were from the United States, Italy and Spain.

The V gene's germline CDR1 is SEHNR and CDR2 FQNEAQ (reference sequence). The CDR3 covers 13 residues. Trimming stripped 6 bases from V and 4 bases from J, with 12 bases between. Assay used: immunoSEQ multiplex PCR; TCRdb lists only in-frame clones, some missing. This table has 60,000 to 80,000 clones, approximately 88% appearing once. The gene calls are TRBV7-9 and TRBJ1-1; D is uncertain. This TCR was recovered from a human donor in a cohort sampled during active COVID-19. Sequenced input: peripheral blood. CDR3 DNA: TGTGCCAGCAGTTCGGCGGCGGGCACTGAAGCTTTCTTT. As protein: CASSSAAGTEAFF.